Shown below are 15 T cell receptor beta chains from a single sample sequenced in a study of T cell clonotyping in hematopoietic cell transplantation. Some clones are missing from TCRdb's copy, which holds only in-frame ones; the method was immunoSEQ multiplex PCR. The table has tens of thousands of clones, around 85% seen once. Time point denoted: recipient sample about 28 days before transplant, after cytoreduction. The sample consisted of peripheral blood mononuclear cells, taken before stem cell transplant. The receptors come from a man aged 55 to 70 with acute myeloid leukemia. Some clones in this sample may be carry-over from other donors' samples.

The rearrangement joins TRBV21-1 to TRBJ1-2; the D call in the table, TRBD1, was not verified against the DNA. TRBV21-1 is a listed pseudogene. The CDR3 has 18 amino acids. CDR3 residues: CASSKRWAGIVSNYGYTF. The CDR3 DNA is TGTGCCAGCAGCAAACGCTGGGCAGGAATAGTATCTAACTATGGCTACACCTTC.

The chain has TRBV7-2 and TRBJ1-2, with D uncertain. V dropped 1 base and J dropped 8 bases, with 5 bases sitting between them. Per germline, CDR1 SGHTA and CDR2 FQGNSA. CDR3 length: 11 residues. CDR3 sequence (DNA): TGTGCCAGCAGCTTAGTTCGGGGCTACACCTTC. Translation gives CASSLVRGYTF. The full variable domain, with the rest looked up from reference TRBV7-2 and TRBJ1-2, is GAGVSQSPSNKVTEKGKDVELRCDPISGHTALYWYRQSLGQGLEFLIYFQGNSAPDKSGLPSDRFSAERTGGSVSTLTIQRTQQEDSAVYLCASSLVRGYTFGSGTRLTVV.

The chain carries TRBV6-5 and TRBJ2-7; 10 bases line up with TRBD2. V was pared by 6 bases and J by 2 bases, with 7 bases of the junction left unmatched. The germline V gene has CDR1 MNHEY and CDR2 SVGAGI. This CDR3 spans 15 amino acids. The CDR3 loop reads CASRQASGGTYEQYF. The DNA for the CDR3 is TGTGCCAGCAGGCAGGCTAGCGGGGGAACCTACGAGCAGTACTTC.

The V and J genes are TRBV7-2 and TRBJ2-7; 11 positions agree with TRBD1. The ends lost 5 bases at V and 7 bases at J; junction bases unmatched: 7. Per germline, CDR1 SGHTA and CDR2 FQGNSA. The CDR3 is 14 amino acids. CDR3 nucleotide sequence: TGTGCCAGCAGCCCCGGACAGGGGGCACGGGAGCAGTACTTC. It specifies CASSPGQGAREQYF.

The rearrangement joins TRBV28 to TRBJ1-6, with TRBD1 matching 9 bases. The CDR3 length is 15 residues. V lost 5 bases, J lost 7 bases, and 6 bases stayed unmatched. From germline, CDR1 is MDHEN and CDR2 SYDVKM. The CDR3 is CASSERDRVNSPLHF. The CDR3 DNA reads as TGTGCCAGCAGTGAGAGGGACAGGGTGAATTCACCCCTCCACTTT.

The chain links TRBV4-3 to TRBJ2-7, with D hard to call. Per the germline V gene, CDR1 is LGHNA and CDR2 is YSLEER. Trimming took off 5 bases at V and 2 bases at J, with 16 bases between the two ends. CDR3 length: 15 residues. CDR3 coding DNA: TGCGCCAGCAGCGGCGTGGCAGGTCTCCCCTACGAGCAGTACTTC. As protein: CASSGVAGLPYEQYF.

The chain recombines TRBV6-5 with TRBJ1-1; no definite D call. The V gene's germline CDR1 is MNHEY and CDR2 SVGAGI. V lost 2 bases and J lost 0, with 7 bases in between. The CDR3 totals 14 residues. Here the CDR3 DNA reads TGTGCCAGCAGTTACGGAGGCATGAACACTGAAGCTTTCTTT. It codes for CASSYGGMNTEAFF.

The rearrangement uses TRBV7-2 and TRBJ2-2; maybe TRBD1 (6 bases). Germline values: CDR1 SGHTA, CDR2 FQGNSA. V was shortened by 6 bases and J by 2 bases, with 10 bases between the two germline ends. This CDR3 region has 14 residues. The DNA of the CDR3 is TGTGCCAGCAGATGGGACATCAACACCGGGGAGCTGTTTTTT. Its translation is CASRWDINTGELFF.

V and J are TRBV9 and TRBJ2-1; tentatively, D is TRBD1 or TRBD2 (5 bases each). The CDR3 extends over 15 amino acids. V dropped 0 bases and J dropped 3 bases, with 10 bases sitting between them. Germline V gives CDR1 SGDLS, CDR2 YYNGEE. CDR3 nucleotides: TGTGCCAGCAGCGTAGATGGGACCGTCTACAATGAGCAGTTCTTC. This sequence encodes CASSVDGTVYNEQFF.

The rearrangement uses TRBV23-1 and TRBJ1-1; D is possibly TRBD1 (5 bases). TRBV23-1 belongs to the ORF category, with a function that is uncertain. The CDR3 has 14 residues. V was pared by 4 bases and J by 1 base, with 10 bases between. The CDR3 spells CASSPDGGNTEAFF. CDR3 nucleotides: TGCGCCAGCAGTCCGGACGGGGGGAACACTGAAGCTTTCTTT.

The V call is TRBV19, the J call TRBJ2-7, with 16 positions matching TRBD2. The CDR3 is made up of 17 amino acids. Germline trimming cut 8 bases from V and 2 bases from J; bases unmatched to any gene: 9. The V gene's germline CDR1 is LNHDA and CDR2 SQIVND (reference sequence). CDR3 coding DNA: TGTGCCAGTCAAAGGGGACTAGCGGGGGGGACTCCCTACGAGCAGTACTTC. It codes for CASQRGLAGGTPYEQYF.

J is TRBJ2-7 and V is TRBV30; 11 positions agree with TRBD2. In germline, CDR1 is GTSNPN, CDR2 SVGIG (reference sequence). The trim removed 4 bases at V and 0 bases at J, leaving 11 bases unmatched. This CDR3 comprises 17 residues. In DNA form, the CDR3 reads TGTGCCTGGAAGCGGCTAGCGGGGGGATTGAGCTCCTACGAGCAGTACTTC. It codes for CAWKRLAGGLSSYEQYF. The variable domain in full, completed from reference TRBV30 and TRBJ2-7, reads SQTIHQWPATLVQPVGSPLSLECTVEGTSNPNLYWYRQAAGRGLQLLFYSVGIGQISSEVPQNLSASRPQDRQFILSSKKLLLSDSGFYLCAWKRLAGGLSSYEQYFGPGTRLTVT.

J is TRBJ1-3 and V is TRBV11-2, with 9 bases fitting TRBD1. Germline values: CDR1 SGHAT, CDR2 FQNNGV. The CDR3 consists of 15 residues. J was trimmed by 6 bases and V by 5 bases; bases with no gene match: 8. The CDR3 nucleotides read TGTGCCAGCAGCCTGGGACAGGGCGTTAAAAACACCATATATTTT. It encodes CASSLGQGVKNTIYF.

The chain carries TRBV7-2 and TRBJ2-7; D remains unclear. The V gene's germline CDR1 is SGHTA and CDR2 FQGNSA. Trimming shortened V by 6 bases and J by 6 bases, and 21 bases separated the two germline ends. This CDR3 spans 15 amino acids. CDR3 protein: CASRPSGSLTLEQYF. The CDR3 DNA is TGTGCCAGCAGGCCATCCGGGTCCCTTACTCTCGAGCAGTACTTC.

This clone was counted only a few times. In DNA form, the CDR3 reads TGTGCCAGCTCCGACAGCGGACAGGGACCTAATTCACCCCTCCACTTT. Amino acids: CASSDSGQGPNSPLHF. The rearrangement uses TRBV18 and TRBJ1-6; 8 bases are shared with TRBD1. CDR3 length: 16 amino acids. The ends lost 6 bases at V and 6 bases at J; junction bases unmatched: 10. CDR1 KGHSH and CDR2 LQKENI come from the germline V gene.